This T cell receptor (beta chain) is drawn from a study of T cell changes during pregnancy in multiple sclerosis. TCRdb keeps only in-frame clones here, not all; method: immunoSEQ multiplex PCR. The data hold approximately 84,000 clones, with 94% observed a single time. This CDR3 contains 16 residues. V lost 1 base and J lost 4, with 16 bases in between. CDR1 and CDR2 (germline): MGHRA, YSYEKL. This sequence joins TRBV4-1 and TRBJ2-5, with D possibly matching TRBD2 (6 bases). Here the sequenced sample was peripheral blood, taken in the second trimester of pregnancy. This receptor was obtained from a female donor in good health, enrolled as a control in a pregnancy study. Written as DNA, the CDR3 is TGCGCCAGCAGCCAAGGGCGGGATGGGCAGGGAGAGACCCAGTACTTC. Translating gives CASSQGRDGQGETQYF.